This entry is about one TCR beta chain. The CDR3 extends over 11 amino acids. Germline V gene data show CDR1 as SEHNR and CDR2 as FQNEAQ (reference sequence). Each sample's input was 200 to 300 ng genomic DNA, some 38,000 genome equivalents. These data come from a study of T cell clusters in autoimmune cytopenias. Turning to the study itself: TRB sequencing had a median about 50,000 reads and approximately 2,500 distinct clonotypes per sample.

Multiplex touch-down PCR amplified TRB using TRB-A and TRB-B pools in one tube. TCRdb reprocessed the multiplex PCR reads and reports one entry per CDR3 protein, with no DNA. This sample carries fewer than 3,000 distinct CDR3 sequences, with roughly 48% going to the ten biggest clones. The chain combines TRBV7-9 with TRBJ2-2. Sequenced material: peripheral blood. The sequence was collected from a human donor with an autoimmune cytopenia or autoimmune hepatitis (not recorded which). CDR3 region: CASSPTGELFF.